This is a list of T cell receptor beta chains from one sample in a study of blood T cell repertoires in COVID-19. Generated by immunoSEQ multiplex PCR, the TCRdb table keeps only in-frame clones and is missing some. Of roughly 40,000 clones in the sample, approximately 90% were seen once. Sequenced material: peripheral blood. The receptors come from a human donor in a cohort sampled during active COVID-19. Each CDR3 is given with its conserved first and last residue. D genes are given only for firm matches. Clone size is not always given. Where it is, it says once, few, many or a class for expanded clones.

j_call: TRBJ2-7; d_call: TRBD1; v_call: TRBV7-6; clone_size: once; cdr3_aa: CASSLAGQGIYEQYF; cdr3_nt: TGTGCCAGCAGCTTAGCGGGACAGGGTATTTACGAGCAGTACTTC
j_call: TRBJ1-2; d_call: .; v_call: TRBV18; clone_size: .; cdr3_aa: CASSRDSGGAWGYTF; cdr3_nt: TGTGCCAGCTCACGCGATTCAGGAGGAGCATGGGGCTACACCTTC
j_call: TRBJ2-3; d_call: .; v_call: TRBV5-4; clone_size: .; cdr3_aa: CASSLRGTDTQYF; cdr3_nt: TGTGCCAGCAGCCTCCGGGGCACAGATACGCAGTATTTT
j_call: TRBJ2-2; d_call: .; v_call: TRBV9; clone_size: .; cdr3_aa: CASSVFLAPTGELFF; cdr3_nt: TGTGCCAGCAGCGTGTTTCTAGCGCCAACCGGGGAGCTGTTTTTT
j_call: TRBJ2-5; d_call: .; v_call: TRBV18; clone_size: .; cdr3_aa: CASSPPDRQETQYF; cdr3_nt: TGTGCCAGCTCACCACCGGACAGACAAGAGACCCAGTACTTC
j_call: TRBJ2-3; d_call: .; v_call: TRBV7-3; clone_size: .; cdr3_aa: CASSLGRGVGADTQYF; cdr3_nt: TGTGCCAGCAGCTTAGGGCGGGGCGTGGGGGCAGATACGCAGTATTTT
j_call: TRBJ2-3; d_call: TRBD2; v_call: TRBV6-5; clone_size: .; cdr3_aa: CARTGGGGADTQYF; cdr3_nt: TGTGCCAGAACTGGCGGGGGGGGCGCAGATACGCAGTATTTT
j_call: TRBJ2-7; d_call: TRBD2; v_call: TRBV7-9; clone_size: .; cdr3_aa: CASSAPGLAGVGAYEQYF; cdr3_nt: TGTGCCAGCAGCGCCCCGGGACTAGCGGGAGTCGGAGCCTACGAGCAGTACTTC
j_call: TRBJ2-3; d_call: TRBD2; v_call: TRBV9; clone_size: .; cdr3_aa: CASSVVRGGHADTQYF; cdr3_nt: TGTGCCAGCAGCGTAGTCCGGGGGGGTCACGCAGATACGCAGTATTTT
j_call: TRBJ1-2; d_call: TRBD1; v_call: TRBV2; clone_size: .; cdr3_aa: CASRDRVMGYTF; cdr3_nt: TGTGCCAGCAGGGACAGGGTTATGGGCTACACCTTC
j_call: TRBJ1-3; d_call: .; v_call: TRBV9; clone_size: .; cdr3_aa: CASSGNYGNTIYF; cdr3_nt: TGTGCCAGCAGCGGTAACTACGGAAACACCATATATTTT
j_call: TRBJ2-7; d_call: TRBD1; v_call: TRBV5-1; clone_size: .; cdr3_aa: CASSEGANHYDEQYF; cdr3_nt: TGCGCCAGCAGCGAGGGGGCCAACCACTACGACGAGCAGTACTTC
j_call: TRBJ2-6; d_call: .; v_call: TRBV7-6; clone_size: .; cdr3_aa: CASSSDTSGANVLTF; cdr3_nt: TGTGCCAGCAGCTCGGACACATCTGGGGCCAACGTCCTGACTTTC
j_call: TRBJ1-5; d_call: .; v_call: TRBV30; clone_size: .; cdr3_aa: CAWSSGANQPQHF; cdr3_nt: TGTGCCTGGAGTTCAGGGGCGAATCAGCCCCAGCATTTT
j_call: TRBJ2-7; d_call: TRBD1; v_call: TRBV28; clone_size: .; cdr3_aa: CASSGQVGEQYF; cdr3_nt: TGTGCCAGCAGCGGACAGGTAGGCGAGCAGTACTTC
j_call: TRBJ2-3; d_call: TRBD2; v_call: TRBV9; clone_size: .; cdr3_aa: CASSVEGSGSTDTQYF; cdr3_nt: TGTGCCAGCAGCGTAGAGGGTAGCGGGAGTACAGATACGCAGTATTTT
j_call: TRBJ2-2; d_call: .; v_call: TRBV7-9; clone_size: .; cdr3_aa: CASRFPFGAANTGELFF; cdr3_nt: TGTGCCAGCAGATTCCCCTTTGGGGCCGCGAACACCGGGGAGCTGTTTTTT
j_call: TRBJ1-5; d_call: .; v_call: TRBV5-6; clone_size: .; cdr3_aa: CASSLGTKSQPQHF; cdr3_nt: TGTGCCAGCAGCTTGGGCACTAAATCTCAGCCCCAGCATTTT
j_call: TRBJ1-3; d_call: .; v_call: TRBV7-2; clone_size: few; cdr3_aa: CASSLNKGGNTIYF; cdr3_nt: TGTGCCAGCAGCTTAAACAAGGGGGGAAACACCATATATTTT
j_call: TRBJ2-2; d_call: TRBD1; v_call: TRBV6-5; clone_size: .; cdr3_aa: CASRTGGSGELFF; cdr3_nt: TGTGCCTCCCGGACAGGGGGCTCCGGGGAGCTGTTTTTT
j_call: TRBJ1-5; d_call: TRBD1; v_call: TRBV18; clone_size: .; cdr3_aa: CASSPWTGGTQPQHF; cdr3_nt: TGTGCCAGCTCACCATGGACAGGGGGTACTCAGCCCCAGCATTTT
j_call: TRBJ2-1; d_call: .; v_call: TRBV29-1; clone_size: .; cdr3_aa: CSVENGDSNNEQFF; cdr3_nt: TGCAGCGTTGAGAACGGAGACTCTAACAATGAGCAGTTCTTC
j_call: TRBJ1-1; d_call: .; v_call: TRBV28; clone_size: .; cdr3_aa: CASSFHSGGTEAFF; cdr3_nt: TGTGCCAGCAGTTTTCATTCGGGGGGCACTGAAGCTTTCTTT
j_call: TRBJ2-7; d_call: TRBD1; v_call: TRBV7-8; clone_size: .; cdr3_aa: CASSPQLGPGGPYEQYF; cdr3_nt: TGTGCCAGCAGCCCCCAACTAGGGCCAGGGGGTCCCTACGAGCAGTACTTC
j_call: TRBJ1-2; d_call: TRBD1; v_call: TRBV29-1; clone_size: .; cdr3_aa: CSVVLGQGTSGYTF; cdr3_nt: TGCAGCGTTGTTCTGGGACAGGGGACCTCTGGCTACACCTTC
j_call: TRBJ1-5; d_call: TRBD1; v_call: TRBV24-1; clone_size: .; cdr3_aa: CATSDFETGSYSVSNQPQHF; cdr3_nt: TGTGCCACCAGTGATTTTGAGACAGGGAGCTATTCGGTTAGCAATCAGCCCCAGCATTTT
j_call: TRBJ1-2; d_call: .; v_call: TRBV10-3; clone_size: .; cdr3_aa: CAISEGERRHGYTF; cdr3_nt: TGTGCCATCAGTGAGGGAGAACGACGACATGGCTACACCTTC
j_call: TRBJ2-3; d_call: TRBD2; v_call: TRBV20-1; clone_size: once; cdr3_aa: CSASFLAGRTDTQYF; cdr3_nt: TGCAGTGCTAGTTTTCTAGCGGGACGCACAGATACGCAGTATTTT
j_call: TRBJ1-1; d_call: .; v_call: TRBV30; clone_size: .; cdr3_aa: CAHCLGSTEAFF; cdr3_nt: TGTGCCCACTGTCTAGGTAGCACTGAAGCTTTCTTT
j_call: TRBJ2-3; d_call: .; v_call: TRBV3-1/TRBV3-2; clone_size: once; cdr3_aa: CASSQDRGDTQYF; cdr3_nt: TGTGCCAGCAGCCAAGACCGGGGAGATACGCAGTATTTT
j_call: TRBJ1-4; d_call: .; v_call: TRBV5-6; clone_size: .; cdr3_aa: CASSFRSGFRSATNEKLFF; cdr3_nt: TGTGCCAGCAGCTTTAGGTCTGGGTTTCGGAGCGCAACTAATGAAAAACTGTTTTTT
j_call: TRBJ1-2; d_call: .; v_call: TRBV4-1; clone_size: .; cdr3_aa: CASSQGLWTSDGNYGYTF; cdr3_nt: TGCGCCAGCAGCCAAGGGCTTTGGACATCCGACGGGAACTATGGCTACACCTTC
j_call: TRBJ2-1; d_call: TRBD2; v_call: TRBV18; clone_size: .; cdr3_aa: CASSGRGGNNEQFF; cdr3_nt: TGTGCCAGCTCAGGTCGCGGGGGAAACAATGAGCAGTTCTTC
j_call: TRBJ2-1; d_call: TRBD2; v_call: TRBV5-1; clone_size: .; cdr3_aa: CASSIEGLTLYNEQFF; cdr3_nt: TGCGCCAGCAGCATAGAGGGACTAACACTCTACAATGAGCAGTTCTTC
j_call: TRBJ1-3; d_call: .; v_call: TRBV6-2/TRBV6-3; clone_size: .; cdr3_aa: CASSYTITRQLSGNTIYF; cdr3_nt: TGTGCCAGCAGTTACACCATCACCCGACAGCTCTCTGGAAACACCATATATTTT
j_call: TRBJ1-2; d_call: .; v_call: TRBV4-3; clone_size: .; cdr3_aa: CASSQDSYGNYGYYTF; cdr3_nt: TGCGCCAGCAGCCAAGATTCGTACGGTAACTATGGCTACTACACCTTC
j_call: TRBJ1-2; d_call: .; v_call: TRBV28; clone_size: once; cdr3_aa: CASSQTGNYGYTF; cdr3_nt: TGTGCCAGCAGTCAAACAGGGAACTATGGCTACACCTTC
j_call: TRBJ2-1; d_call: .; v_call: TRBV7-2; clone_size: .; cdr3_aa: CASSFNPTKQSYNEQFF; cdr3_nt: TGTGCCAGCAGCTTTAATCCGACTAAACAATCCTACAATGAGCAGTTCTTC
j_call: TRBJ2-3; d_call: .; v_call: TRBV25-1; clone_size: .; cdr3_aa: CASSRREDSTDTQYF; cdr3_nt: TGTGCCAGCAGCAGGAGGGAGGACAGCACAGATACGCAGTATTTT
j_call: TRBJ1-6; d_call: .; v_call: TRBV5-3; clone_size: .; cdr3_aa: CARSLDIQGLYNSPLHF; cdr3_nt: TGTGCCAGAAGCTTGGATATACAGGGTCTCTATAATTCACCCCTCCACTTT
j_call: TRBJ2-7; d_call: TRBD1; v_call: TRBV28; clone_size: .; cdr3_aa: CASSLAGGVSYEQYF; cdr3_nt: TGTGCCAGCAGTTTAGCAGGGGGCGTATCCTACGAGCAGTACTTC